This record covers a single TCR beta chain. Generated by immunoSEQ multiplex PCR, the TCRdb table keeps only in-frame clones and is missing some. The sample shows approximately 50,000 clones, roughly three quarters of them seen only once. CDR1 is MNHEY, CDR2 SMNVEV, per germline (reference sequence). The CDR3 runs 13 residues. The V gene lost 1 base and the J gene lost 11 bases, with 14 bases spanning the gap. The source of the sample is a study of OX40 agonist ivuxolimab in advanced cancers. This clonotype was obtained from an adult with an advanced solid tumor such as melanoma, head and neck, liver or kidney cancer. Material: CD4+ or CD8+ T cells sorted from blood, obtained in a trial of the OX40 agonist ivuxolimab. V gene TRBV27 combines with J gene TRBJ1-1; D remains unclear. CDR3 in DNA: TGTGCCAGCAGTTTATACTCCGGGCGTAGGGCTTTCTTT. It translates to CASSLYSGRRAFF.